The 6 T cell receptor beta chains below come from one sample, sequenced in a study of cytomegalovirus exposure and HLA in healthy donors. Amplification used 60 Vbeta primers and 13 Jbeta primers. Method: immunoSEQ multiplex PCR; TCRdb's copy keeps in-frame clones and lacks some. The specimen's table records approximately 150,000 clones. Sequencing was done on a sample of PBMCs. The receptor source for this set is a woman between 50 and 59 years old in good health and CMV-seronegative.

V is TRBV6-6 and J is TRBJ1-5; no clear D. The CDR3 spans 14 residues. CDR1 MNHNY and CDR2 SVGAGI come from the germline V gene (reference sequence). Trimming removed 6 bases from V and 5 bases from J, with 14 bases in between. The CDR3 reads CASSRPQRDQPQHF. CDR3 DNA: TGTGCCAGCAGCCGACCCCAGAGGGATCAGCCCCAGCATTTT.

V and J are TRBV4-3 and TRBJ1-1, with D hard to call. V was cut by 3 bases and J by 1 base, with 9 bases left in between. This CDR3 has 14 amino acids. Germline V gives CDR1 LGHNA, CDR2 YSLEER. The CDR3 here is CASSQWSGNTEAFF. The CDR3 nucleotides read TGCGCCAGCAGCCAGTGGTCCGGGAACACTGAAGCTTTCTTT.

V and J are TRBV27 and TRBJ2-7; 9 nucleotides align to TRBD2. The junction had 6 bases not matched to a gene; V was cut back by 5 bases and J by 4 bases. The V gene's germline CDR1 is MNHEY and CDR2 SMNVEV (reference sequence). The CDR3 contains 14 residues. The CDR3 loop reads CASSAGGRVYEQYF. The CDR3 region has the DNA TGTGCCAGCAGTGCGGGGGGGAGAGTATACGAGCAGTACTTC.

Concerning this clone: This CDR3 is also generated by other DNA sequences in the sample. The V call is TRBV7-3, the J call TRBJ1-1; the D gene is possibly TRBD1 (6 bases). The CDR3 runs to 14 residues. The ends were cut back, 0 bases at V and 3 bases at J, with 8 bases in the middle. Per the germline V gene, CDR1 is SGHTA and CDR2 is FQGTGA. The CDR3 region is CASSLTGGDTEAFF. The CDR3 nucleotides are TGTGCCAGCAGCTTAACAGGGGGTGACACTGAAGCTTTCTTT.

The chain has TRBV18 and TRBJ1-6; D unresolved. Trimming cost V 3 bases and J 5 bases, with 8 bases left between them. Germline assignment: CDR1 KGHSH and CDR2 LQKENI. The CDR3 has 14 amino acids. The CDR3 reads CASSPREDNSPLHF. CDR3 bases: TGTGCCAGCTCACCTCGGGAAGATAATTCACCCCTCCACTTT. Using reference TRBV18 and TRBJ1-6 for the parts outside the CDR3, the full variable domain is NAGVMQNPRHLVRRRGQEARLRCSPMKGHSHVYWYRQLPEEGLKFMVYLQKENIIDESGMPKERFSAEFPKEGPSILRIQQVVRGDSAAYFCASSPREDNSPLHFGNGTRLTVT.

This chain uses TRBV7-6 with TRBJ2-1, with D tentatively TRBD2 (6 bases). This CDR3 has 15 amino acids. The V gene lost 1 base and the J gene lost 5 bases, with 12 bases spanning the gap. The V gene's germline CDR1 is SGHVS and CDR2 FNYEAQ. The CDR3 reads CASSLGSGHDNEQFF. In DNA form, the CDR3 reads TGTGCCAGCAGCTTAGGTAGCGGTCACGACAATGAGCAGTTCTTC.